This T cell receptor (beta chain) derives from a study of a mutant IDH1 vaccine in newly diagnosed glioma (dated by TCRdb to about 2021). Study-wide context: Across visits V03 through V10, patients got a total of eight vaccinations, given in weeks 1, 3, 5, 7, 11, 15, 19 and 23. In the chemotherapy-containing groups, vaccination started alongside temozolomide cycles, whereas in patients who had radiotherapy alone it started 4-6 weeks after radiotherapy. Of the approximately 30 treated patients, around 62% were male and around 40% were female, and a mean age of around 40 years was recorded. Before enrollment, patients had received standard therapy of radiotherapy alone, temozolomide alone, or radiochemotherapy with temozolomide; most received the combination. Peripheral blood was collected at six visits: V03 (baseline), V05, V07, V10, V12 and V13. Longitudinal TCRB deep sequencing was performed for approximately 24 treated patients wherever samples were available for exploratory analyses.

Germline trimming: 1 base from V, 2 bases from J; junction bases outside gene matches: 8. Including cysteine and phenylalanine, the CDR3 has 18 amino acids. The only DNA kept is the CDR3, 54 bases in frame from the first base. Per the germline V gene, SGHAT is the CDR1 and FQNNGV is the CDR2. Concerning this clone itself: The clone's antigen remains unknown. No quality values exist for individual bases; no much larger clone is one base distant.

The library was generated by the immunoSEQ multiplex PCR assay. Following the manufacturer's protocol, the hsTCRB Kit was used to amplify rearranged TCR beta chain sequences. TCRB libraries were sequenced on an Illumina MiSeq. The study's processing was this. Demultiplexing, trimming and gene mapping were performed with the kit vendor's proprietary platform. The immuneACCESS repertoire file appears here via TCRdb, limited to in-frame rearrangements. These files lack a portion of the clones; in checked studies, under half of the deficit traces to unresolved V genes, and the cause of the others is not known. V and J calls and clone size are those listed in that table; D and trimming were worked out from the DNA. The sample table lists roughly 11,000 clones, around nine tenths of them with a count of one. Over 4.5% of the sample is held by the ten biggest clonotypes. The intended sense of this specimen's time point label: week 5, during vaccination. A 20-mer mutant IDH1 peptide at 300 micrograms in Montanide made up each vaccine dose, which was injected subcutaneously together with topical imiquimod. Newly diagnosed WHO grade 3 or 4 IDH1-mutant astrocytomas showing loss of nuclear ATRX were present in the donors. The samples were drawn from NOA16, a multicentre, single-arm, open-label phase I trial in Germany that tested a mutant IDH1 peptide vaccine in humans for the first time. Genomic DNA for TCRB sequencing was isolated from EDTA blood with the DNeasy Blood and Tissue Kit.

The investigation overall reported the following: Availability determined which PBMC samples were chosen for TCRB deep sequencing. It was noted by the authors that analyses of patient blood samples could not be reproduced owing to sample limitations. Vaccine-induced immune responses across multiple MHC alleles were detected in roughly 94% of patients. Pseudoprogression seemed to be unrelated to changes in the top peripheral T cell clonotypes found by TCRB sequencing.

The TCR comes from a middle-aged woman with glioma. Some clones in this sample may be carry-over from other donors' samples. The sequencing used PBMCs, collected from a glioma patient whose treatment included an IDH1 peptide vaccine. The chain employs TRBV11-2 and TRBJ2-1; 10 bases in the junction line up with TRBD2. The DNA sequence is TGTGCCAGCAGCTTAGGGGGCCTAGCGGGAGTCCCCTACAATGAGCAGTTCTTC. It codes for CASSLGGLAGVPYNEQFF.